This passage covers 18 T cell receptor beta chains from one sample sequenced in a study of blood T cells in healthy people across ages. It was with a sample-barcoded 5' primer and a J-beta primer mix that a second PCR of about 6 to 12 cycles was run. TCRdb re-called the 5' RACE reads with MiXCR, one entry per CDR3 protein. The repertoire holds some 710,000 distinct CDR3 sequences, with roughly 46% as singletons. The sequenced sample was blood. These receptors were obtained from an elderly man in good health.

This chain links TRBV14 with TRBJ2-7, with TRBD1 matching 7 bases. Germline CDR1 is SGHDN and CDR2 is FVKESK. V gave up 2 bases and J gave up 2 bases; unmatched junction bases: 3. The CDR3 is made up of 14 amino acids. This CDR3 reads CASSQRTGAYEQYF. The CDR3 coding sequence is TGTGCCAGCAGCCAAAGAACAGGGGCCTACGAGCAGTACTTC.

The V call is TRBV27, the J call TRBJ1-2; D possibly corresponds to TRBD1 (6 bases). V lost 3 bases to trimming and J lost 5 bases, with 13 bases between them. This CDR3 is built from 14 residues. In germline, CDR1 is MNHEY, CDR2 SMNVEV (reference sequence). CDR3 amino acids: CASSFSGGGYGYTF. The CDR3 nucleotides are TGTGCCAGCAGTTTCAGCGGGGGCGGGTATGGCTACACCTTC.

Note on this clonotype: Germline is not matched at one junction end, which may reflect a read error. The CDR3 bases are TGCGGCGTTTTGGGCAATGGGGAGCAGTACTTC. This gives the protein CGVLGNGEQYF. This chain connects TRBV29-1 to TRBJ2-7, with unresolved D. Germline V gene data show CDR1 as SQVTM and CDR2 as ANQGSEA. CDR3 length: 11 residues.

V gene TRBV20-1 combines with J gene TRBJ1-5; 8 bases map to TRBD1. CDR1 is DFQATT and CDR2 is SNEGSKA in the germline V gene (reference sequence). CDR3 size: 13 residues. Germline trimming cut 6 bases from V and 7 bases from J; bases unmatched to any gene: 8. CDR3 in amino acids: CSATGGVLQPQHF. For the CDR3, the DNA is TGCAGTGCAACAGGGGGGGTATTGCAGCCCCAGCATTTT.

This clonotype has only a few counts. J is TRBJ2-4 and V is TRBV4-3; possibly TRBD1 or TRBD2 for D (5 bases each). From germline, CDR1 is LGHNA and CDR2 YSLEER. Trimming stripped 0 bases from V and 2 bases from J, with 17 bases between. There are 18 residues in the CDR3. The CDR3, as DNA: TGCGCCAGCAGCCAAGATCCCCCCGGGGACGGAACCAAAAACATTCAGTACTTC. Amino acids: CASSQDPPGDGTKNIQYF.

The J gene is TRBJ1-5, the V gene TRBV18; no reliable D call. The germline V and J ends were trimmed by 4 bases and 7 bases, with 17 bases remaining between them. Germline CDR1 KGHSH, CDR2 LQKENI. CDR3 length: 15 residues. The CDR3 sequence is CASSLKTGPGQPQHF. The CDR3 DNA is TGTGCCAGCTCACTAAAAACCGGACCGGGCCAGCCCCAGCATTTT.

In this sample, this clonotype turned up a few times. The chain is built from TRBV4-3 and TRBJ2-1; 11 positions match TRBD2. The germline gives CDR1 LGHNA, CDR2 YSLEER. The CDR3 is 16 residues long. Germline trimming cut 4 bases from V and 0 bases from J; bases unmatched to any gene: 2. This chain's CDR3 is CASSRGLAVSYNEQFF. Here the CDR3 DNA reads TGCGCCAGCAGCCGGGGACTAGCGGTCTCCTACAATGAGCAGTTCTTC.

This rearrangement joins TRBV5-1 to TRBJ2-2; D possibly corresponds to TRBD2 (6 bases). CDR3 size: 15 residues. With 10 bases removed from V and 1 base from J, the gap between germline ends came to 17 bases. CDR1 SGHRS and CDR2 YFSETQ come from the germline V gene. CDR3 region: CASKGGTENTGELFF. In nucleotides, the CDR3 is TGCGCCTCGAAGGGCGGGACGGAGAACACCGGGGAGCTGTTTTTT. The full variable domain, rest sourced from reference TRBV5-1 and TRBJ2-2, is KAGVTQTPRYLIKTRGQQVTLSCSPISGHRSVSWYQQTPGQGLQFLFEYFSETQRNKGNFPGRFSGRQFSNSRSEMNVSTLELGDSALYLCASKGGTENTGELFFGEGSRLTVL.

The gene calls are TRBV20-1 and TRBJ2-7; 7 bases map to TRBD1. V lost 5 bases, J lost 2 bases, and 6 bases stayed unmatched. CDR1 and CDR2 (germline): DFQATT, SNEGSKA (reference sequence). The CDR3 covers 13 residues. The CDR3 loop reads CSAPGTVPYEQYF. The DNA of the CDR3 is TGCAGTGCTCCCGGGACAGTCCCCTACGAGCAGTACTTC.

This clonotype was picked up a small number of times. The chain joins TRBV20-1 to TRBJ1-1; D uncertain. CDR1 DFQATT and CDR2 SNEGSKA come from the germline V gene (reference sequence). The CDR3 contains 13 residues. The V end lost 5 bases, the J end lost 4 bases, and 14 bases lay between the germline ends. Written as DNA, the CDR3 is TGCAGTGCTCTGGGGTTTCGGGTCACTGAAGCTTTCTTT. Translated: CSALGFRVTEAFF.

V and J are TRBV7-8 and TRBJ2-7; D is possibly TRBD2 (7 bases). The germline V and J ends were trimmed by 6 bases and 3 bases, with 30 bases remaining between them. Germline-derived CDR1 and CDR2 are SGHVS and FQNEAQ. This CDR3 region has 19 residues. CDR3 nucleotides: TGTGCCAGCAGACAGGGACTCCCCGTCGGACTAGAAGGGTACTACGAGCAGTACTTC. Its protein is CASRQGLPVGLEGYYEQYF. Looking up the rest from reference TRBV7-8 and TRBJ2-7 gives the full variable domain: GAGVSQSPRYKVAKRGQDVALRCDPISGHVSLFWYQQALGQGPEFLTYFQNEAQLDKSGLPSDRFFAERPEGSVSTLKIQRTQQEDSAVYLCASRQGLPVGLEGYYEQYFGPGTRLTVT.

V usage is TRBV7-3 and J usage is TRBJ2-3; a weak D match, TRBD2 (6 bases). Trimming removed 2 bases at V and 3 bases at J, with 15 bases between. Germline V gene data show CDR1 as SGHTA and CDR2 as FQGTGA. There are 16 residues in the CDR3. In DNA form, the CDR3 reads TGTGCCAGCAGCTTAGCGTCTAGCGTGGGAACAGATACGCAGTATTTT. This encodes CASSLASSVGTDTQYF.

V usage is TRBV28 and J usage is TRBJ2-3; TRBD1 might be the D (6 bases). The CDR3 sequence is 14 residues long. With 6 bases removed from V and 2 bases from J, the gap between germline ends came to 12 bases. The germline CDR1 and CDR2 sequences are MDHEN and SYDVKM. The CDR3 is CASRQQGNTDTQYF. The CDR3 bases are TGTGCCAGCAGACAACAGGGTAACACAGATACGCAGTATTTT.

This chain joins TRBV7-2 and TRBJ1-2; 8 bases map to TRBD1. The CDR3 contains 14 residues. J gave up 6 bases and V 5 bases, and 8 bases lay outside the gene matches. Per germline, CDR1 SGHTA and CDR2 FQGNSA. The CDR3 is CASSPMGQVHGYTF. CDR3 DNA sequence: TGTGCCAGCAGCCCGATGGGACAGGTCCATGGCTACACCTTC.

The genes are TRBV27 and TRBJ2-1; a weak D match, TRBD2 (6 bases). Germline CDR1 reads MNHEY; CDR2 reads SMNVEV (reference sequence). Between the trimmed V and J ends, which lost 7 bases and 5 bases, there was a span of 21 bases. This CDR3 has 16 amino acids. CDR3 sequence: CASMSPSGGWNNEQFF. As DNA, the CDR3 is TGTGCCAGCATGTCCCCATCCGGGGGATGGAACAATGAGCAGTTCTTC.

The CDR3 sequence is CASSTRPDGNEQYF. CDR3 coding DNA: TGTGCCAGCAGCACCAGACCCGACGGCAATGAGCAGTACTTC. V usage is TRBV11-3 and J usage is TRBJ2-7; D is unresolved. CDR1 SGHNT and CDR2 YENEEA come from the germline V gene. The CDR3 loop spans 14 amino acids. Between the trimmed V and J ends, which lost 5 bases and 7 bases, there was a span of 18 bases.

The chain has TRBV4-2 and TRBJ2-2; 8 bases line up with TRBD1. The CDR3 is 17 residues long. The germline gives CDR1 LGHNA, CDR2 YNFKEQ. J gave up 0 bases and V 2 bases, and 5 bases lay outside the gene matches. The CDR3 reads CASSQSTGGPNTGELFF. CDR3 nucleotides: TGTGCCAGCAGCCAATCAACAGGGGGACCGAACACCGGGGAGCTGTTTTTT.

Only a few counts were recorded for this clonotype. This chain uses TRBV24-1 with TRBJ2-3, with D perhaps matching TRBD2 (6 bases). Germline CDR1 KGHDR, CDR2 SFDVKD. This CDR3 has 15 amino acids. V lost 5 bases, J lost 0 bases, and 11 bases lay in between. The CDR3 spells CATSGGSGSTDTQYF. DNA of the CDR3: TGTGCCACCAGTGGAGGTAGCGGTAGCACAGATACGCAGTATTTT.